These 11 T cell receptor beta chains originate from one sample sequenced in a study of T cell responses to AZD1222 COVID-19 vaccine. Generated by immunoSEQ multiplex PCR, the TCRdb table keeps only in-frame clones and is missing some. This sample carries about 160,000 clones, 92% of them seen once, and the ten largest clones take around 4.4%. The specimen was peripheral blood, collected on day 0 of MenACWY control vaccination. These receptors came from an adult in good health.

The chain couples TRBV29-1 to TRBJ2-2, with TRBD1 as a possible D gene (6 bases). CDR1 and CDR2 (germline): SQVTM, ANQGSEA. The CDR3 totals 14 residues. Trimming cost V 2 bases and J 8 bases, with 15 bases left between them. The CDR3 region has the DNA TGCAGCGTTGAACAGGCTTTTAGGGGGGGGGAGCTGTTTTTT. It translates to CSVEQAFRGGELFF.

The V call is TRBV9, the J call TRBJ1-1, with a tentative D call TRBD1 (6 bases). The CDR3 length is 15 residues. V was pared by 4 bases and J by 7 bases, with 20 bases between. CDR1 and CDR2 from the germline V gene are SGDLS and YYNGEE. Here the CDR3 reads CASSPGGPFNGEAFF. Here the CDR3 DNA reads TGTGCCAGCAGCCCCGGGGGCCCGTTTAATGGTGAAGCTTTCTTT.

The chain is built from TRBV30 and TRBJ2-2; D remains unclear. The V and J ends lost 2 bases and 4 bases respectively, with 8 bases between them. Germline V lookup: CDR1 GTSNPN, CDR2 SVGIG (reference sequence). The CDR3 length is 13 residues. As DNA, the CDR3 is TGTGCCTGGAGTTGGCAGCCCACCGGGGAGCTGTTTTTT. Encoded protein: CAWSWQPTGELFF.

In its sample, this clone was seen a few times. The chain has TRBV7-6 and TRBJ2-1; 12 bases are shared with TRBD2. With 4 bases clipped from V and 6 bases from J, the junction kept 4 bases outside the gene matches. There are 15 residues in the CDR3. Germline CDR1 SGHVS, CDR2 FNYEAQ. The CDR3 protein is CASSSASGRANEQFF. Written as DNA, the CDR3 is TGTGCCAGCAGCTCCGCTAGCGGGAGGGCCAATGAGCAGTTCTTC.

In this sample, this clone turned up a few times. The chain carries TRBV30 and TRBJ1-5; D may be TRBD1 (6 bases). Germline values: CDR1 GTSNPN, CDR2 SVGIG (reference sequence). The CDR3 runs to 13 residues. Trimming shortened V by 0 bases and J by 5 bases, and 8 bases separated the two germline ends. The CDR3 loop reads CAWSVHRDQPQHF. CDR3 DNA sequence: TGTGCCTGGAGTGTACACAGGGATCAGCCCCAGCATTTT.

V is TRBV9 and J is TRBJ1-5; D gene unclear. CDR3 length: 16 residues. The germline V and J ends were trimmed by 3 bases and 1 base, with 14 bases remaining between them. The V gene's germline CDR1 is SGDLS and CDR2 YYNGEE. The CDR3 bases are TGTGCCAGCAGCGCGGACCCCGGGAACAGCAATCAGCCCCAGCATTTT. It encodes CASSADPGNSNQPQHF.

The J gene is TRBJ2-7, the V gene TRBV4-3, with TRBD2 identical over 10 bases. CDR3 size: 14 residues. Germline V gene data show CDR1 as LGHNA and CDR2 as YSLEER. The junction had 3 bases not matched to a gene; V was cut back by 4 bases and J by 3 bases. The CDR3, as DNA: TGCGCCAGCAGCCGGACTAGCGGCAACTACGAGCAGTACTTC. The encoded protein is CASSRTSGNYEQYF.

The chain has TRBV2 and TRBJ2-3; TRBD1 might be the D (6 bases). Per the germline V gene, CDR1 is SNHLY and CDR2 is FYNNEI. Deletions cut 7 bases from V and 2 bases from J, with 16 bases between. This CDR3 spans 15 amino acids. The CDR3 protein is CASNRDGLYTDTQYF. CDR3 nucleotide sequence: TGTGCCAGCAACAGGGACGGACTGTACACAGATACGCAGTATTTT.

The chain employs TRBV29-1 and TRBJ1-2; 7 bases align to TRBD1. The length of the CDR3 is 15 residues. J gave up 8 bases and V 0 bases, and 12 bases lay outside the gene matches. The germline V gene encodes CDR1 SQVTM and CDR2 ANQGSEA. The CDR3 nucleotides read TGCAGCGTTGAAGATCCGACAGGGCCGCTTTTCGGCTACACCTTC. Translating gives CSVEDPTGPLFGYTF.

This clone has just a few counts. The chain employs TRBV5-1 and TRBJ1-1, with TRBD1 as a possible D gene (5 bases). Germline CDR1 SGHRS, CDR2 YFSETQ. The V end was cut by 4 bases, the J end by 0 bases, with 13 bases between. The CDR3 loop spans 15 amino acids. This CDR3 is CASSLGRLMNTEAFF. Here the CDR3 DNA reads TGCGCCAGCAGCCTGGGACGGCTCATGAACACTGAAGCTTTCTTT.

The J gene is TRBJ1-2, the V gene TRBV24-1, with TRBD1 as a possible D gene (6 bases). V was cut by 7 bases and J by 0 bases, with 8 bases left in between. Germline CDR1 KGHDR, CDR2 SFDVKD. This CDR3 region has 13 residues. CDR3 DNA: TGTGCCACCAGGGACAGCTCTAACTATGGCTACACCTTC. It codes for CATRDSSNYGYTF.